This T cell receptor beta chain was identified in a study of blood T cell repertoires in COVID-19. Study in general: PBMCs, B-cell-depleted T cells, or T cells were the source of the cDNA or gDNA that made up the material.

Method: immunoSEQ multiplex PCR; TCRdb's copy keeps in-frame clones and lacks some. The data show around 220,000 clones, with 80% to 90% seen just once and 20% held by the top ten. The ends lost 11 bases at V and 6 bases at J; junction bases unmatched: 11. There are 15 residues in the CDR3. Germline V gives CDR1 MDHEN, CDR2 SYDVKM. The sequenced sample was peripheral blood. The chain couples TRBV28 to TRBJ2-2; 11 bases align to TRBD1. This TCR was sampled from a man under 40 with active or convalescent COVID-19. The CDR3 nucleotides read TGTGCCGGTTGTACCGGGACAGGGGGTGCCGGGGAGCTGTTTTTT. This encodes CAGCTGTGGAGELFF.